The sequence of this TCR beta chain was determined in a study of shared clonotypes between healthy human individuals. Overall study: Those who served as donors were a couple of women and a few men between the ages of 18 and 49.

Here immunoSEQ multiplex PCR was the method, and the copy in TCRdb shows in-frame clones only, minus some. The sample contains 600,000 to 750,000 clones, roughly two thirds of which appear only once. This CDR3 spans 14 amino acids. V lost 8 bases to trimming and J lost 6 bases; unmatched junction nucleotides: 8. CDR1 and CDR2 (germline): MDHEN, SYDVKM. The sample comprised memory CD4+ T cells sorted from blood. Indicated subset: CD45RA-negative fraction. The TCR sequence derives from a woman aged 25 to 39 in good health. This rearrangement joins TRBV28 to TRBJ2-2, with TRBD2 identical over 8 bases. The CDR3 loop reads CASSSGSLSGELFF. CDR3 bases: TGTGCCAGCTCGAGCGGGAGTCTGTCCGGGGAGCTGTTTTTT.